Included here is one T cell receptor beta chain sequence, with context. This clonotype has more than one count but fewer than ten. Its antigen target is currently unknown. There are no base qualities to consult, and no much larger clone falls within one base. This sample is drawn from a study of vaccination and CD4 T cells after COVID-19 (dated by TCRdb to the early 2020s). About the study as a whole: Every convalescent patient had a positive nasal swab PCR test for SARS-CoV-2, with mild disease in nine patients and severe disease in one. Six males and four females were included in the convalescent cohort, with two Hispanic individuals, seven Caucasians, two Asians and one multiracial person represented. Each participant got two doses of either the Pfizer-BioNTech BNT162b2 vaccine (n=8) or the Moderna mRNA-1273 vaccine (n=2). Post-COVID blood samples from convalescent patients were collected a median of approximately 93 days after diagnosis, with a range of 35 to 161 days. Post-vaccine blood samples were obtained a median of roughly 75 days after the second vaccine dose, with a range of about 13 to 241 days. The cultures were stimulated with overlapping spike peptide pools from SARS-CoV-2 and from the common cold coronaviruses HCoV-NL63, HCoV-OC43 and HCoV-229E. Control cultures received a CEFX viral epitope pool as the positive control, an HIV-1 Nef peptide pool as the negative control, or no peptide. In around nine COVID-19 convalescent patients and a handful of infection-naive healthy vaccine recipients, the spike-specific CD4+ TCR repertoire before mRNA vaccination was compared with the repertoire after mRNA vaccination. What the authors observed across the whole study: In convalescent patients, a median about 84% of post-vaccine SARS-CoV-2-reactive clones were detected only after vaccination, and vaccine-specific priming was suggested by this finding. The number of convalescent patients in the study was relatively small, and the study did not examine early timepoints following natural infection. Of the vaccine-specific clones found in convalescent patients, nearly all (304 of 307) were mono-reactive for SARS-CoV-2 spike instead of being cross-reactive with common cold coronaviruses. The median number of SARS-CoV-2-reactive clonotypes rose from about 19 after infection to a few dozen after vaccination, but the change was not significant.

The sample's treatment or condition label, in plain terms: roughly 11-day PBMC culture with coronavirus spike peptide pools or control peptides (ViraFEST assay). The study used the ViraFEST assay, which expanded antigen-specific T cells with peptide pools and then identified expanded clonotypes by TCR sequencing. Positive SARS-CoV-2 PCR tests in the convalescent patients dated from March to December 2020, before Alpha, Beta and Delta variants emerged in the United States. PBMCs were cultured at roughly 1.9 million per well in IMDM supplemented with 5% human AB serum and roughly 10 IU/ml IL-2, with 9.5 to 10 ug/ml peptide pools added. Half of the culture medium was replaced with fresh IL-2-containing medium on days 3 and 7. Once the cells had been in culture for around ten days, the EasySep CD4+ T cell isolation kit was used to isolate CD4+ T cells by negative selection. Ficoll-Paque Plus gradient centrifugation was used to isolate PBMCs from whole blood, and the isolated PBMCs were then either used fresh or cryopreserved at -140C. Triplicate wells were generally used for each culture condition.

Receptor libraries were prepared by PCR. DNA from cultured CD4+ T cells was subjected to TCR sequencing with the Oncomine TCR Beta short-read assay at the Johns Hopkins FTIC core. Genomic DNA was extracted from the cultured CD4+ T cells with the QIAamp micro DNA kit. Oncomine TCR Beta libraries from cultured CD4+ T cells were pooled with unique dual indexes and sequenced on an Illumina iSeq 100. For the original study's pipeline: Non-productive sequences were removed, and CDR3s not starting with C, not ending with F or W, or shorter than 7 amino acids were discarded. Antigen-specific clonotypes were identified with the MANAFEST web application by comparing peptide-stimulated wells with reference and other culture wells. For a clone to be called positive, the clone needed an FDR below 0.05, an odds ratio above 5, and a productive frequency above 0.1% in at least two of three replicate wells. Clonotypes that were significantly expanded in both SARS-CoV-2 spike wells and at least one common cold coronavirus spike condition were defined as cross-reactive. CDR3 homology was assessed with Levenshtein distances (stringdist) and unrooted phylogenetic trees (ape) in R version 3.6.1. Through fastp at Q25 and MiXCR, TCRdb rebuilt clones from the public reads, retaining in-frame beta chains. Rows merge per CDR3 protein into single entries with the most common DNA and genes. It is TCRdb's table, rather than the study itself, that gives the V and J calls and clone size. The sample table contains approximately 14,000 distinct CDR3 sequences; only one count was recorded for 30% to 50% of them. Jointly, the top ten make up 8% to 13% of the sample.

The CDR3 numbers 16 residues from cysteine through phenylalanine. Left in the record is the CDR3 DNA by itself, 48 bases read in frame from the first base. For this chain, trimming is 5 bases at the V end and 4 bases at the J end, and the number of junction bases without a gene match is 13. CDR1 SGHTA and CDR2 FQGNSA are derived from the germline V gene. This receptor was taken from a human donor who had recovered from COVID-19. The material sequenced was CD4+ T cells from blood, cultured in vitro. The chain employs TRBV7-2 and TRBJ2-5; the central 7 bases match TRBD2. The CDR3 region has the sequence CASSNPSGGSRETQYF. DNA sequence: TGTGCCAGCAGCAACCCGTCTGGCGGGAGTCGAGAGACCCAGTACTTC.